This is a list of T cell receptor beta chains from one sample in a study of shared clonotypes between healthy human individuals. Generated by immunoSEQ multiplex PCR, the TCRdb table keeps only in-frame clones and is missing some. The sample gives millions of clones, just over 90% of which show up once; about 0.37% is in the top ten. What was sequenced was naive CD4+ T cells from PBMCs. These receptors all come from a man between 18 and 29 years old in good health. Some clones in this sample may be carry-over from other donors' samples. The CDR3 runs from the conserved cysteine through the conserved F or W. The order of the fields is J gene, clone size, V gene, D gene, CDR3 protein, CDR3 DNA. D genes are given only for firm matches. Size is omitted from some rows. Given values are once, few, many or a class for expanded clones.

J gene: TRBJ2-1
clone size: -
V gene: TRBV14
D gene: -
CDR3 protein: CASSQEWVSEQFF
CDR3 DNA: TGTGCCAGCAGCCAAGAGTGGGTATCTGAGCAGTTCTTC

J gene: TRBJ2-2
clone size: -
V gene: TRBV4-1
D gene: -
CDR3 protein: CASSQGPRGVTGELFF
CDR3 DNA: TGCGCCAGCAGCCAAGGTCCCAGGGGCGTCACCGGGGAGCTGTTTTTT

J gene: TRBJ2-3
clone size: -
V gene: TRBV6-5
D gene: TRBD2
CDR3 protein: CASSYKGLVPDTQYF
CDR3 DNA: TGTGCCAGCAGTTACAAGGGACTAGTCCCAGATACGCAGTATTTT

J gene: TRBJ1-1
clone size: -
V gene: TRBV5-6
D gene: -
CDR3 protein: CASSLPGNTEAFF
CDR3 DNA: TGTGCCAGCAGCCTCCCTGGGAACACTGAAGCTTTCTTT

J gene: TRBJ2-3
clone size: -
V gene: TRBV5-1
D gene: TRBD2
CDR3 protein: CASSLVGLAGGIPDTQYF
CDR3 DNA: TGCGCCAGCAGCTTGGTAGGCCTAGCGGGAGGTATTCCAGATACGCAGTATTTT

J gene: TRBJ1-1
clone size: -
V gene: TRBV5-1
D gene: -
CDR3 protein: CASSLADTEAFF
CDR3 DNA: TGCGCCAGCAGCTTGGCGGACACTGAAGCTTTCTTT

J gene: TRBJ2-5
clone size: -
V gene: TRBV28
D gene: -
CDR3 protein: CASSFFETQYF
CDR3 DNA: TGTGCCAGCAGTTTTTTCGAGACCCAGTACTTC

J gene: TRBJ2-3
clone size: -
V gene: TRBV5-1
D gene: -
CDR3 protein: CASSGPDTDTQYF
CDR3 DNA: TGCGCCAGCAGCGGGCCAGACACAGATACGCAGTATTTT

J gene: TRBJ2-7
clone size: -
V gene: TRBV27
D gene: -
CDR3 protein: CARLFPRGGAYEQYF
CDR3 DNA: TGTGCCCGTCTTTTCCCCCGTGGCGGTGCGTACGAGCAGTACTTC

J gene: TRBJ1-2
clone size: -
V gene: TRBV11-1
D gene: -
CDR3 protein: CASSLMGNGYTF
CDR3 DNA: TGTGCCAGCAGCTTAATGGGAAATGGCTACACCTTC

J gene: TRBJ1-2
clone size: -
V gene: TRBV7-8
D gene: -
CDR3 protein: CASSSGSYGYTF
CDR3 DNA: TGTGCCAGCAGCTCAGGGTCCTATGGCTACACCTTC

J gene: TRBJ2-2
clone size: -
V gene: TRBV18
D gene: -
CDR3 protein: CASSPQGHSSTGELFF
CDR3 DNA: TGTGCCAGCTCACCGCAAGGACACAGCTCCACCGGGGAGCTGTTTTTT

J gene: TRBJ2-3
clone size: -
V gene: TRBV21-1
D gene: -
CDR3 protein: CASTTGTSGIPSTDTQYF
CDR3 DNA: TGTGCCAGCACCACGGGGACTAGCGGAATTCCGAGCACAGATACGCAGTATTTT

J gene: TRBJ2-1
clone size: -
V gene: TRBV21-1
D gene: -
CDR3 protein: CASGITGKGDEQFF
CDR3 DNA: TGTGCCAGCGGCATAACGGGGAAGGGGGATGAGCAGTTCTTC

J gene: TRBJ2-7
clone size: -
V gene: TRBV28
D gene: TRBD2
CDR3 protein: CASRIGTSELGEQYF
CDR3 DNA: TGTGCCAGCAGGATTGGGACTAGTGAATTGGGGGAGCAGTACTTC

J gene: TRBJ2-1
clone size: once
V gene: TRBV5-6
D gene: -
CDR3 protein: CASSSFGTGVVNEQFF
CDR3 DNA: TGTGCCAGCAGCTCGTTTGGGACTGGAGTAGTTAATGAGCAGTTCTTC

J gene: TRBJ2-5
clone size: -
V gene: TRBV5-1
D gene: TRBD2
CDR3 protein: CASSDPSGHQETQYF
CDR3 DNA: TGCGCCAGCAGCGACCCTAGCGGGCATCAAGAGACCCAGTACTTC

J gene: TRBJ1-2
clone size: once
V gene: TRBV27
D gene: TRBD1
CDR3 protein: CASSSPGQEYGYTF
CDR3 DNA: TGTGCCAGCAGTTCGCCGGGACAGGAATATGGCTACACCTTC

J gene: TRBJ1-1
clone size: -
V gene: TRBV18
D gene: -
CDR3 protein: CASSPRSGSNTEAFF
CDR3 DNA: TGTGCCAGCTCACCCCGGAGCGGTTCGAACACTGAAGCTTTCTTT

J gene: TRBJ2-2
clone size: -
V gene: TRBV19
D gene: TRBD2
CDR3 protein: CASSALAGGAGELFF
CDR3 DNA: TGTGCCAGTAGTGCTCTAGCGGGAGGAGCCGGGGAGCTGTTTTTT

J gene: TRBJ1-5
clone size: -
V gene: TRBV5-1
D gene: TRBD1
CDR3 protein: CASSSGQNSNQPQHF
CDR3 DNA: TGCGCCAGCAGCTCGGGACAGAATAGCAATCAGCCCCAGCATTTT

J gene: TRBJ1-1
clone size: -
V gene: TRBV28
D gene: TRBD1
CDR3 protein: CASSSTGGGGTEAFF
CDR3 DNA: TGTGCCAGCAGTTCCACAGGGGGCGGTGGCACTGAAGCTTTCTTT

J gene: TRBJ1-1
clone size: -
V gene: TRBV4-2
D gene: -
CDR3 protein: CASRAGGLMNTEAFF
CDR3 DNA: TGTGCCAGCAGAGCCGGAGGTCTTATGAACACTGAAGCTTTCTTT

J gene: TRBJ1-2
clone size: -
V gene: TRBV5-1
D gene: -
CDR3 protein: CASSLRPPDGYTF
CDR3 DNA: TGCGCCAGCAGCTTAAGACCCCCCGACGGCTACACCTTC

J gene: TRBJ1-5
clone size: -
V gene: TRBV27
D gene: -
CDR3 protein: CASSLAGRVNQPQHF
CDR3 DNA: TGTGCCAGCAGTTTGGCGGGTCGGGTCAATCAGCCCCAGCATTTT

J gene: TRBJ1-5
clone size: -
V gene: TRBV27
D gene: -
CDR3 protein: CASSTGTGRQPQHF
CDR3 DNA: TGTGCCAGCAGTACGGGAACAGGGAGGCAGCCCCAGCATTTT

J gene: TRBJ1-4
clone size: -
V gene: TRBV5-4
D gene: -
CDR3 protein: CASSHTLKDLATNEKLFF
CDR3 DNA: TGTGCCAGCAGCCACACGCTAAAGGACCTTGCAACTAATGAAAAACTGTTTTTT

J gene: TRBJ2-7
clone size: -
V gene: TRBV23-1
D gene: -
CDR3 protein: CASTPVVGYEQYF
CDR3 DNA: TGCGCCAGCACCCCCGTCGTGGGCTACGAGCAGTACTTC

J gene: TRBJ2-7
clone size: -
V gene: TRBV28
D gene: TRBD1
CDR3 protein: CASSSQRQGGEYEQYF
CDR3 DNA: TGTGCCAGCAGTTCTCAAAGACAGGGCGGAGAGTACGAGCAGTACTTC

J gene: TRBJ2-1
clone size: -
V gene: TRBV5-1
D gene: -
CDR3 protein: CASSLARDLNNEQFF
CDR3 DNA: TGCGCCAGCAGCTTGGCTCGGGACTTAAACAATGAGCAGTTCTTC

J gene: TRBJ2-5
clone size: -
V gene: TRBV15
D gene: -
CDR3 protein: CATSRHAAALQETQYF
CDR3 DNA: TGTGCCACCAGCAGACACGCGGCGGCTCTACAAGAGACCCAGTACTTC

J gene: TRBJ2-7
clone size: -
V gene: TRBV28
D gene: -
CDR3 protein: CASGVGRATYEQYF
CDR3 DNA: TGTGCCAGCGGGGTGGGCAGGGCCACTTACGAGCAGTACTTC

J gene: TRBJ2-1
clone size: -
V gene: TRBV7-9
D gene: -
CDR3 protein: CASSLRNEQFF
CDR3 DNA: TGTGCCAGCAGCTTAAGAAATGAGCAGTTCTTC

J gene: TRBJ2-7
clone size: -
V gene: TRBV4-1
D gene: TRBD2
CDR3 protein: CASSPVRHGLAGVPPEGSEQYF
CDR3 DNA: TGCGCCAGCAGCCCTGTCCGCCACGGACTAGCGGGAGTTCCCCCCGAAGGTAGCGAGCAGTACTTC

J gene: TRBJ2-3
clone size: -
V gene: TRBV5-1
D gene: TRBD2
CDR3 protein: CASGTSGAMDTQYF
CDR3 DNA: TGCGCCAGCGGGACTAGCGGAGCAATGGATACGCAGTATTTT

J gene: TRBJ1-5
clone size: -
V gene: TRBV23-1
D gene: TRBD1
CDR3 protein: CASSPLLGGARQPQHF
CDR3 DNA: TGCGCCAGCAGTCCTCTATTAGGGGGCGCAAGGCAGCCCCAGCATTTT

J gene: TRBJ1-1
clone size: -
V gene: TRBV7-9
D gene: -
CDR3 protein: CASSLDSLNSEAFF
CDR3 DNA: TGTGCCAGCAGCTTAGACAGTCTGAACAGTGAAGCTTTCTTT

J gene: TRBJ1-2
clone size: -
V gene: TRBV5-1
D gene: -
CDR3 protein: CASSDRTHRAGGGYTF
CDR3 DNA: TGCGCCAGCAGCGACCGGACCCACCGGGCGGGGGGTGGCTACACCTTC